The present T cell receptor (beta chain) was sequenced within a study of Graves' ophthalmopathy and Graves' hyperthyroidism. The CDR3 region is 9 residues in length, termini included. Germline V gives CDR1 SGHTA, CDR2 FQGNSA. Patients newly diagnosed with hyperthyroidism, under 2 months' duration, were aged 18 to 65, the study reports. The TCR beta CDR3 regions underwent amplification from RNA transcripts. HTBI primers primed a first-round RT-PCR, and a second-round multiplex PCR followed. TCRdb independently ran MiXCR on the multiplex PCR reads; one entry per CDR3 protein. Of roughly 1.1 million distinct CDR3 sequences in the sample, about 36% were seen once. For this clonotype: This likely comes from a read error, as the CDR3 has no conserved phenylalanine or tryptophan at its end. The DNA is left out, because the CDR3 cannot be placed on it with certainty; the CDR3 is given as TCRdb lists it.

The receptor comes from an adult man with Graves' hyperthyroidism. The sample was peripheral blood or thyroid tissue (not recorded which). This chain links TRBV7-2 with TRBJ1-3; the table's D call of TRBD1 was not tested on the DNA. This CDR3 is CASSLGGGL.